Following are 4 T cell receptor beta chains from one sample sequenced in a study of shared clonotypes between healthy human individuals. Libraries were prepared by immunoSEQ multiplex PCR; TCRdb keeps only in-frame clonotypes and omits some of them. The table includes millions of clones, approximately 95% detected once. What was sequenced was naive CD4+ T cells from PBMCs. The sample's subset: CD45RA+ positively selected. The receptors stem from a man younger than 30 in good health. Some clones in this sample may be carry-over from other donors' samples.

This chain joins TRBV10-2 and TRBJ2-1, with TRBD1 matching 8 bases. Germline assignment: CDR1 WSHSY and CDR2 SAAADI. The CDR3 runs 14 residues. V dropped 10 bases and J dropped 3; count of bases not matched to a gene: 8. The DNA of the CDR3 is TGCGCCACACAATACAGGGGGATCTACAATGAGCAGTTCTTC. It encodes CATQYRGIYNEQFF.

V usage is TRBV5-1 and J usage is TRBJ2-5; D gene unclear. The CDR3 contains 16 residues. Germline CDR1 is SGHRS and CDR2 is YFSETQ. The V and J ends lost 4 bases and 2 bases respectively, with 18 bases between them. CDR3 loop: CASSGPPRVRQETQYF. In nucleotides, the CDR3 is TGCGCCAGCAGCGGACCCCCCCGGGTACGGCAAGAGACCCAGTACTTC.

The V and J genes are TRBV28 and TRBJ2-7; D unresolved. CDR1 MDHEN and CDR2 SYDVKM come from the germline V gene. The V gene lost 2 bases and the J gene lost 6 bases, with 8 bases spanning the gap. The CDR3 is made up of 12 amino acids. CDR3 residues: CASSLRSSEQYF. CDR3 nucleotide sequence: TGTGCCAGCAGTTTACGGAGCTCCGAGCAGTACTTC. Filled out from reference TRBV28 and TRBJ2-7, the complete variable domain reads DVKVTQSSRYLVKRTGEKVFLECVQDMDHENMFWYRQDPGLGLRLIYFSYDVKMKEKGDIPEGYSVSREKKERFSLILESASTNQTSMYLCASSLRSSEQYFGPGTRLTVT.

The chain recombines TRBV15 with TRBJ1-5; 12 bases are a match to TRBD1. This CDR3 has 16 amino acids. V lost 3 bases and J lost 9; bases outside the gene matches: 9. CDR1 LNHNV and CDR2 YYDKDF come from the germline V gene (reference sequence). In DNA form, the CDR3 reads TGTGCCACCAGCAGGGGACAGGGGGCGCGGGGGTTGCCCCAGCATTTT. This gives the protein CATSRGQGARGLPQHF.